Listed below are T cell receptor beta chains from one sample, sequenced in a study of vaccination effects on CD4 cells after COVID-19. Assay: immunoSEQ multiplex PCR; the TCRdb copy retains only in-frame clones and omits some. The sample yields 70,000 or so clones, approximately 71% seen once. No cognate antigen is known for these TCRs. The input for sequencing was CD4+ T cells from PBMCs cultured without peptide, taken before COVID-19 vaccination. The origin of the receptors is a human donor who received a COVID-19 vaccine. The CDR3 runs from the conserved cysteine through the conserved F or W. Fields, in order: D gene, clone size, J gene, V gene, CDR3 protein, CDR3 DNA. D genes are given only for firm matches. Clone size, where shown, is once, few, many, or a class for clones that have expanded.

d_gene: TRBD2
abundance: -
j_gene: TRBJ2-3
v_gene: TRBV15
CDR3aa: CATSRSSGVTTDTQYF
CDR3nt: TGTGCCACCAGCAGATCTAGCGGGGTGACCACAGATACGCAGTATTTT

d_gene: -
abundance: -
j_gene: TRBJ1-3
v_gene: TRBV7-2
CDR3aa: CASTLTGSSGNTIYF
CDR3nt: TGTGCCAGCACCCTAACGGGGAGCTCTGGAAACACCATATATTTT

d_gene: TRBD1
abundance: -
j_gene: TRBJ1-4
v_gene: TRBV29-1
CDR3aa: CSVASGTGGEKLFF
CDR3nt: TGCAGCGTTGCGTCCGGGACAGGGGGCGAAAAACTGTTTTTT

d_gene: -
abundance: once
j_gene: TRBJ2-3
v_gene: TRBV18
CDR3aa: CASSPGVGLTDTQYF
CDR3nt: TGTGCCAGCTCACCCGGTGTAGGCCTCACAGATACGCAGTATTTT

d_gene: TRBD2
abundance: -
j_gene: TRBJ2-1
v_gene: TRBV5-1
CDR3aa: CASSLLSGGPSYNEQFF
CDR3nt: TGCGCCAGCAGCTTGCTTAGCGGGGGACCTTCCTACAATGAGCAGTTCTTC

d_gene: -
abundance: few
j_gene: TRBJ2-3
v_gene: TRBV5-1
CDR3aa: CASSLVPGSTDTQYF
CDR3nt: TGCGCCAGCAGCTTGGTTCCGGGGAGCACAGATACGCAGTATTTT

d_gene: TRBD1
abundance: -
j_gene: TRBJ1-4
v_gene: TRBV14
CDR3aa: CASSPLTGQNEKLFF
CDR3nt: TGTGCCAGCAGCCCCCTGACAGGGCAGAATGAAAAACTGTTTTTT

d_gene: -
abundance: -
j_gene: TRBJ1-2
v_gene: TRBV15
CDR3aa: CATSSRTKGYGYTF
CDR3nt: TGTGCCACCAGCAGCAGGACCAAGGGCTATGGCTACACCTTC

d_gene: -
abundance: -
j_gene: TRBJ2-2
v_gene: TRBV18
CDR3aa: CASSPLPGELFF
CDR3nt: TGTGCCAGCTCACCACTCCCAGGGGAGCTGTTTTTT

d_gene: TRBD2
abundance: once
j_gene: TRBJ2-5
v_gene: TRBV27
CDR3aa: CASSPTPGTSETQYF
CDR3nt: TGTGCCAGCAGTCCTACCCCCGGGACTAGCGAGACCCAGTACTTC

d_gene: TRBD1
abundance: once
j_gene: TRBJ2-3
v_gene: TRBV11-3
CDR3aa: CASSLGDRGGITDTQYF
CDR3nt: TGTGCCAGCAGCCTAGGGGACAGGGGCGGGATCACAGATACGCAGTATTTT

d_gene: TRBD2
abundance: once
j_gene: TRBJ2-3
v_gene: TRBV29-1
CDR3aa: CSVEGPAGMGSTQYF
CDR3nt: TGCAGCGTTGAAGGGCCAGCGGGGATGGGGTCGACGCAGTATTTT

d_gene: -
abundance: -
j_gene: TRBJ1-1
v_gene: TRBV9
CDR3aa: CASSVAWRNTEAFF
CDR3nt: TGTGCCAGCAGCGTAGCGTGGAGAAACACTGAAGCTTTCTTT

d_gene: -
abundance: -
j_gene: TRBJ2-2
v_gene: TRBV2
CDR3aa: CASSEVPVGELFF
CDR3nt: TGTGCCAGCAGTGAAGTCCCCGTAGGGGAGCTGTTTTTT

d_gene: -
abundance: -
j_gene: TRBJ1-2
v_gene: TRBV7-2
CDR3aa: CASSLRDGRAGYTF
CDR3nt: TGTGCCAGCAGCCTTCGAGATGGGCGGGCGGGCTACACCTTC

d_gene: TRBD2
abundance: -
j_gene: TRBJ2-5
v_gene: TRBV7-2
CDR3aa: CASSLAGGGAGETQYF
CDR3nt: TGTGCCAGCAGCTTAGCGGGCGGGGGGGCCGGAGAGACCCAGTACTTC

d_gene: TRBD2
abundance: -
j_gene: TRBJ2-5
v_gene: TRBV18
CDR3aa: CASSPESGGAGTQYF
CDR3nt: TGTGCCAGCTCACCCGAGAGCGGGGGGGCAGGGACCCAGTACTTC

d_gene: TRBD1
abundance: -
j_gene: TRBJ1-4
v_gene: TRBV28
CDR3aa: CASSLGQGGEKLFF
CDR3nt: TGTGCCAGCAGTTTAGGACAGGGGGGGGAAAAACTGTTTTTT

d_gene: -
abundance: -
j_gene: TRBJ2-1
v_gene: TRBV14
CDR3aa: CASSQVTIYNEQFF
CDR3nt: TGTGCCAGCAGCCAAGTTACTATCTACAATGAGCAGTTCTTC

d_gene: -
abundance: few
j_gene: TRBJ1-2
v_gene: TRBV29-1
CDR3aa: CSAFAWGPAGYTF
CDR3nt: TGCAGCGCCTTCGCCTGGGGGCCAGCTGGCTACACCTTC

d_gene: -
abundance: -
j_gene: TRBJ1-2
v_gene: TRBV7-9
CDR3aa: CASSPQGYYGYTF
CDR3nt: TGTGCCAGCAGCCCGCAGGGGTACTATGGCTACACCTTC

d_gene: -
abundance: -
j_gene: TRBJ2-3
v_gene: TRBV7-3
CDR3aa: CASSLSQGKTDTQYF
CDR3nt: TGTGCCAGCAGCTTAAGCCAGGGCAAGACAGATACGCAGTATTTT

d_gene: -
abundance: -
j_gene: TRBJ2-5
v_gene: TRBV7-2
CDR3aa: CASSYRTDQETQYF
CDR3nt: TGTGCCAGCAGCTACCGGACGGATCAAGAGACCCAGTACTTC

d_gene: TRBD1
abundance: -
j_gene: TRBJ1-2
v_gene: TRBV29-1
CDR3aa: CSVVLTGGRGDGYTF
CDR3nt: TGCAGCGTTGTTTTGACAGGGGGCCGAGGGGATGGCTACACCTTC

d_gene: TRBD2
abundance: -
j_gene: TRBJ2-4
v_gene: TRBV7-9
CDR3aa: CASSSIAGALKNIQYF
CDR3nt: TGTGCCAGCAGCTCCATAGCGGGGGCTCTCAAAAACATTCAGTACTTC

d_gene: -
abundance: -
j_gene: TRBJ2-5
v_gene: TRBV5-1
CDR3aa: CASSFLPDQETQYF
CDR3nt: TGCGCCAGCAGCTTTTTACCAGATCAAGAGACCCAGTACTTC

d_gene: -
abundance: -
j_gene: TRBJ2-2
v_gene: TRBV6-1
CDR3aa: CASSPTGLATGELFF
CDR3nt: TGTGCCAGCAGTCCAACAGGGCTGGCCACCGGGGAGCTGTTTTTT

d_gene: -
abundance: -
j_gene: TRBJ1-2
v_gene: TRBV5-6
CDR3aa: CATVERGSPGQYGYTF
CDR3nt: TGTGCCACCGTGGAAAGGGGTTCCCCGGGGCAGTATGGCTACACCTTC

d_gene: TRBD1
abundance: -
j_gene: TRBJ2-5
v_gene: TRBV29-1
CDR3aa: CSASFGDRRRETQYF
CDR3nt: TGCAGCGCCTCCTTCGGGGACAGAAGACGGGAGACCCAGTACTTC

d_gene: -
abundance: -
j_gene: TRBJ1-2
v_gene: TRBV6-1
CDR3aa: CASSETGPHYGYTF
CDR3nt: TGTGCCAGCAGTGAAACAGGCCCTCACTATGGCTACACCTTC

d_gene: -
abundance: -
j_gene: TRBJ1-2
v_gene: TRBV6-6
CDR3aa: CASSYQGGGNYGYTF
CDR3nt: TGTGCCAGCAGTTATCAGGGTGGGGGCAACTATGGCTACACCTTC

d_gene: -
abundance: -
j_gene: TRBJ1-2
v_gene: TRBV20-1
CDR3aa: CSAYGKGGYTF
CDR3nt: TGCAGTGCTTACGGAAAGGGCGGCTACACCTTC

d_gene: -
abundance: few
j_gene: TRBJ2-2
v_gene: TRBV5-1
CDR3aa: CASSLDGVRTGELFF
CDR3nt: TGCGCCAGCAGCTTGGACGGGGTTCGAACCGGGGAGCTGTTTTTT

d_gene: -
abundance: -
j_gene: TRBJ1-6
v_gene: TRBV6-5
CDR3aa: CASSFVPGSPLHF
CDR3nt: TGTGCCAGCAGTTTTGTCCCAGGGTCACCCCTCCACTTT

d_gene: TRBD1
abundance: -
j_gene: TRBJ2-6
v_gene: TRBV7-3
CDR3aa: CASRGQSSSGANVLTF
CDR3nt: TGTGCCAGCAGGGGACAGAGTTCCTCTGGGGCCAACGTCCTGACTTTC

d_gene: TRBD2
abundance: -
j_gene: TRBJ2-3
v_gene: TRBV27
CDR3aa: CASIRGGGRTDTQYF
CDR3nt: TGTGCCAGCATCAGGGGCGGGGGGCGCACAGATACGCAGTATTTT

d_gene: -
abundance: -
j_gene: TRBJ2-3
v_gene: TRBV5-1
CDR3aa: CASSLGQPTTDTQYF
CDR3nt: TGCGCCAGCAGCTTGGGACAGCCGACCACAGATACGCAGTATTTT

d_gene: TRBD2
abundance: -
j_gene: TRBJ2-1
v_gene: TRBV11-2
CDR3aa: CASSLLRAGLGLYNEQFF
CDR3nt: TGTGCCAGCAGCTTATTACGAGCAGGACTAGGCCTATACAATGAGCAGTTCTTC

d_gene: -
abundance: -
j_gene: TRBJ2-3
v_gene: TRBV6-1
CDR3aa: CASSEYRHTDTQYF
CDR3nt: TGTGCCAGCAGTGAATACAGACACACAGATACGCAGTATTTT

d_gene: -
abundance: -
j_gene: TRBJ2-3
v_gene: TRBV3-1/TRBV3-2
CDR3aa: CASSQRQATDTQYF
CDR3nt: TGTGCCAGCAGCCAAAGACAGGCCACAGATACGCAGTATTTT

d_gene: -
abundance: -
j_gene: TRBJ1-5
v_gene: TRBV5-1
CDR3aa: CASSLVGGLQPQHF
CDR3nt: TGCGCCAGCAGCTTGGTTGGGGGGCTTCAGCCCCAGCATTTT